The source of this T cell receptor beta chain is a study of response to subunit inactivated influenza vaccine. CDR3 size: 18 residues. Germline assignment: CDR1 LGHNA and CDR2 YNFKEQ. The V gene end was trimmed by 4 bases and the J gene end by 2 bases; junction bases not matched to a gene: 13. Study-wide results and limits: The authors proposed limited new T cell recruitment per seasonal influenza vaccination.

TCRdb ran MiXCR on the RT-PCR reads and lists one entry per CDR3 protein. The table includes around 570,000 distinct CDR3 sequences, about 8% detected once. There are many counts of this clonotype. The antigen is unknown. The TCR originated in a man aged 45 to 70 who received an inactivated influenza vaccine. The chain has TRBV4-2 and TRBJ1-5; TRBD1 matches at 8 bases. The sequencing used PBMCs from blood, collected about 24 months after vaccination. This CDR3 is CASSPQGVWTGGNQPQHF. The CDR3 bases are TGTGCCAGCAGCCCACAGGGGGTGTGGACAGGAGGCAATCAGCCCCAGCATTTT.